This T cell receptor (beta chain) was captured by sequencing in a study of blood T cell repertoires in COVID-19. Repertoires were generated with immunoSEQ multiplex PCR, while TCRdb's copy carries only in-frame clones and drops some. Here the sample spans 150,000 to 200,000 clones, over 80% being singletons. The CDR3 contains 15 residues. The germline V gene has CDR1 SGHNT and CDR2 YENEEA. The junction had 4 bases not matched to a gene; V was cut back by 2 bases and J by 2 bases. The TCR originated in a woman aged 60-75 years who had recovered from COVID-19. The sequenced sample was PBMCs or T cells enriched from blood (not recorded which). This rearrangement joins TRBV11-3 to TRBJ2-3, with 7 bases that match TRBD2. CDR3 in amino acids: CASSLSGTTTDTQYF. For the CDR3, the DNA is TGTGCCAGCAGCTTAAGCGGGACCACCACAGATACGCAGTATTTT. The full variable domain, completed using reference TRBV11-3 and TRBJ2-3, is EAGVVQSPRYKIIEKKQPVAFWCNPISGHNTLYWYLQNLGQGPELLIRYENEEAVDDSQLPKDRFSAERLKGVDSTLKIQPAELGDSAVYLCASSLSGTTTDTQYFGPGTRLTVL.